This T cell receptor (beta chain) came from a study of blood T cell repertoires in COVID-19. Study as a whole: Sample material is recorded as cDNA or gDNA derived from T cells, B-cell-depleted T cells, or PBMCs.

The repertoire was sequenced with immunoSEQ multiplex PCR; TCRdb's copy has only in-frame clones and lacks some. The profile covers some 150,000 clones, with 91% appearing a single time and roughly 0.51% taken by the ten largest. Per germline, CDR1 SGHTA and CDR2 FQGNSA. CDR3 length: 16 amino acids. Trimming left V 0 bases short and J 0 bases short, with 9 bases between. This clone occurred once. The clonotype comes from a man aged 50 to 59 with acute or convalescent COVID-19. This chain connects TRBV7-2 to TRBJ2-1, with D maybe TRBD1 (6 bases). The sequencing sample was made of peripheral blood. CDR3 coding DNA: TGTGCCAGCAGCTTAGCGGGGACAAACTCCTACAATGAGCAGTTCTTC. Protein product: CASSLAGTNSYNEQFF.